These T cell receptor beta chains were read from a single sample in a study of T-cell memory formation after mild COVID-19. TCRdb reprocessed the 5' RACE reads with MiXCR, giving one entry per CDR3 protein. This table has 270,000 or so distinct CDR3 sequences, around 17% appearing once. Sequences were obtained from PBMCs or a T cell subset sorted from them (not recorded which). The receptors originated from a man younger than 35 who had mild COVID-19 (a few samples of this study predate the infection). Cell type and time point are not known. Both conserved end residues are part of each CDR3. The D gene is left open where the match is weak.

TRBJ2-2 | TRBV24-1 | - | CATSSPPNTGELFF
TRBJ2-7 | TRBV9 | TRBD1 | CASSLRDRVSEQYF
TRBJ2-5 | TRBV21-1 | - | CASSKAAETQYF
TRBJ1-2 | TRBV7-8 | - | CASSLDGHRGYGYTF
TRBJ2-3 | TRBV25-1 | TRBD2 | CASSESRRGVTDTQYF
TRBJ2-3 | TRBV10-3 | - | CAISEAGSTDTQYF
TRBJ2-3 | TRBV7-7 | TRBD1 | CASSLGTVKTDTQYF
TRBJ2-1 | TRBV15 | - | CATSRALSYNEQFF
TRBJ2-1 | TRBV6-5 | TRBD2 | CASRRGLAGGSSYNEQFF
TRBJ2-1 | TRBV6-5 | - | CASSSLGGGVFNEQFF
TRBJ2-1 | TRBV29-1 | - | CSVFRGGNEQFF
TRBJ2-4 | TRBV20-1 | TRBD2 | CSALAGAKNIQYF
TRBJ2-2 | TRBV7-3 | - | CASSLVPAAGELFF
TRBJ2-6 | TRBV5-5 | - | CASSNPQGMAGANVLTF
TRBJ1-1 | TRBV5-1 | TRBD1 | CASSQGQYYTEAFF
TRBJ1-5 | TRBV6-5 | - | CASSSSHNQPQHF
TRBJ1-1 | TRBV4-1 | - | CASSQVGLYTEAFF
TRBJ2-2 | TRBV20-1 | - | CSARPQIANTGELFF
TRBJ2-1 | TRBV27 | - | CASSLSIRTVSYNEQFF
TRBJ2-1 | TRBV7-2 | - | CASSLTVAGNEQFF
TRBJ2-7 | TRBV3-1 | - | CASSHIETPGLYEQYF
TRBJ1-2 | TRBV3-1 | - | CASSLRLGYGYTF
TRBJ2-1 | TRBV7-2 | - | CASSMAPGTEQFF
TRBJ2-3 | TRBV29-1 | - | CSVEGTGTDTQYF
TRBJ2-7 | TRBV7-2 | - | CASSGLTLYEQYF
TRBJ2-6 | TRBV6-5 | - | CASSQVGLWGANVLTF
TRBJ1-1 | TRBV4-3 | - | CASSQVGTGVTEAFF
TRBJ2-1 | TRBV24-1 | TRBD2 | CATKLRGALVEQFF
TRBJ1-1 | TRBV4-1 | TRBD1 | CASSRGQGNTEAFF
TRBJ2-5 | TRBV7-6 | - | CASSLIGTQYF
TRBJ1-1 | TRBV7-8 | - | CASSLWPPPGNTEAFF
TRBJ2-2 | TRBV6-5 | TRBD2 | CASREGLAGGSTGELFF
TRBJ2-5 | TRBV4-1 | TRBD1 | CASSQGDRGFQETQYF
TRBJ1-6 | TRBV14 | - | CASSQGQGINSPLHF
TRBJ2-3 | TRBV4-1 | TRBD2 | CASSQGKGLAFTDTQYF
TRBJ2-1 | TRBV10-3 | TRBD1 | CAISEASTGQEQFF
TRBJ1-4 | TRBV13 | TRBD1 | CASSPTGAGTNEKLFF
TRBJ2-3 | TRBV4-2 | - | CASSRLGQTSTDTQYF
TRBJ2-2 | TRBV29-1 | - | CSGGLVTGELFF
TRBJ1-6 | TRBV4-3 | - | CASSPRPGLTNSPLHF
TRBJ2-5 | TRBV5-1 | - | CASSPRTAQETQYF
TRBJ2-7 | TRBV4-3 | TRBD2 | CASSQETGTSVGEQYF
TRBJ2-3 | TRBV5-1 | TRBD1 | CASSLGDSYPTDTQYF
TRBJ2-1 | TRBV5-1 | - | CASSLAPVNEQFF
TRBJ1-2 | TRBV4-3 | - | CASSQEVASEGSYGYTF
TRBJ2-2 | TRBV24-1 | - | CATAESWSGELFF
TRBJ2-4 | TRBV4-3 | - | CASSQVNRDAKNIQYF
TRBJ2-1 | TRBV11-3 | - | CASSSWSGHGIDEQFF